This T cell receptor (beta chain) was observed in a study of T-cell reconstitution after alpha-beta-depleted transplantation in children. General study results and limits: For some patients, TCRbeta diversity was high at day 60 because of recipient T cells and thymic progenitors that survived. T-cell counts and diversity were attributed mostly to newly produced T cells one year after transplant. Expanded graft clones, several hundred of them, were reportedly the source of alpha-beta T cells about two months after transplant.

Looked up from germline, CDR1 is MDHEN and CDR2 is SYDVKM. There are 16 residues in the CDR3. V trimming: 6 bases; J trimming: 4 bases; junction bases outside the gene matches: 8. Unique molecular identifiers featured in how the TCRbeta library was prepared. TCRdb analysed the PCR reads with MiXCR anew, one entry per CDR3 protein. The table includes 250,000 or so distinct CDR3 sequences, 20% to 30% detected once. Points on this clonotype: No antigen is known for it.

The chain is built from TRBV28 and TRBJ1-6; 8 bases are shared with TRBD1. The TCR comes from a female patient aged 2-9 years who had a stem cell transplant for congenital amegakaryocytic thrombocytopenia, so the T cells may come from the graft donor. The starting material was PBMCs, mostly from graft donor cells, obtained 360 days after TCRalphabeta/CD19-depleted stem cell transplant. CDR3 residues: CASRPPRQGYNSPLHF. The CDR3 DNA follows: TGTGCCAGCAGGCCACCTCGACAGGGGTATAATTCACCCCTCCACTTT.